This T cell receptor beta chain was sequenced for a study of T cells in Graves' hyperthyroidism and ophthalmopathy. Study-level background: Once the initial diagnosis was made, peripheral blood was obtained before any treatment.

This clonotype was detected only a few times. Regions amplified from RNA transcripts were the TCR beta CDR3 regions. Researchers ran a first-round RT-PCR on the TCR CDR3 using the HTBI primer set. TCRdb re-called the multiplex PCR reads with MiXCR, one entry per CDR3 protein. The table includes 650,000 to 700,000 distinct CDR3 sequences, about 18% detected once. Trimming pared 5 bases from V and 3 bases from J, leaving 11 bases between. This CDR3 contains 13 residues. Germline values: CDR1 LNHDA, CDR2 SQIVND (reference sequence). The TCR sequence derives from a man aged 50-60 years with Graves' hyperthyroidism. This sequence joins TRBV19 and TRBJ2-7; the D is unclear. The sequencing sample was made of blood. CDR3 sequence: CASSDSLFYEQYF. The CDR3 region has the DNA TGTGCCAGTAGTGACTCGCTGTTCTACGAGCAGTACTTC.